This note documents a single T cell receptor (beta chain) sequence. Its antigen is currently unknown. A second about 7 to 12 cycle PCR used barcoded and J-beta primers. TCRdb fed the 5' RACE reads into MiXCR, producing one record per CDR3 protein. The sample contains 700,000 to 900,000 distinct CDR3 sequences, around a quarter of which appear only once. This specimen comes from a study of blood T cells in healthy people across ages. Study-level findings and limits: In long-lived donors, naive CD4+ cell counts and diversity exceeded those of aged donors. Per million T cells, TCR beta diversity dropped roughly linearly as age increased. There was no known CMV status for donors, so expanded clonotype changes were possibly confounded.

This same sample was also taken into another study, of T cells of mothers and their children. That work adds: Clones that were microchimeric and persistent were not detected among T cells.

This TCR derives from a boy between 5 and 17 years old in good health. Source material: blood.

The CDR3 region has the DNA TGTGCCATCAGCTCAGGACTAGCGGGGGGCCTAAGCACAGATACGCAGTATTTT. Amino acid sequence: CAISSGLAGGLSTDTQYF. V usage is TRBV10-3 and J usage is TRBJ2-3; 14 nucleotides match TRBD2. The V and J ends lost 6 bases and 0 bases, in that order; junction bases with no gene match: 8. There are 18 residues in the CDR3. Germline CDR1 and CDR2: ENHRY and SYGVKD.